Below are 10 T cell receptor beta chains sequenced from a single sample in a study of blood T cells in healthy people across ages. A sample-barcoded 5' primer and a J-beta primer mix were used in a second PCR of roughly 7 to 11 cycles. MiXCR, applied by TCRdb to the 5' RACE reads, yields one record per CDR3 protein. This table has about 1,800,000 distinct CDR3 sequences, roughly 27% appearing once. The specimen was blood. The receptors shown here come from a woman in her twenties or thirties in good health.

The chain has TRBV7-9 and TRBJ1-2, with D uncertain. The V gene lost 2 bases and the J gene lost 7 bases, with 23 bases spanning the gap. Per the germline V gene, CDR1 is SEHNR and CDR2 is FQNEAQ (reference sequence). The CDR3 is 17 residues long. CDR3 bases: TGTGCCAGCAGCTTAAGCCTTTCAAAGGGCCCCATTGGTGGCTACACCTTC. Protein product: CASSLSLSKGPIGGYTF.

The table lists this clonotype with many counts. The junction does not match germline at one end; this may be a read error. CDR3: CASSYGGNSGANVLTF. The CDR3 region has the DNA TGTGCCAGCAGTTATGGGGGGAACTCTGGGGCCAACGTCCTGACTTTC. This chain joins TRBV5-1 and TRBJ2-6; weak D call: TRBD2 (6 bases). The CDR3 is 16 residues long. Germline V lookup: CDR1 SGHRS, CDR2 YFSETQ. Full variable domain (remainder filled in from reference TRBV5-1 and TRBJ2-6): KAGVTQTPRYLIKTRGQQVTLSCSPISGHRSVSWYQQTPGQGLQFLFEYFSETQRNKGNFPGRFSGRQFSNSRSEMNVSTLELGDSALYLCASSYGGNSGANVLTFGAGSRLTVL.

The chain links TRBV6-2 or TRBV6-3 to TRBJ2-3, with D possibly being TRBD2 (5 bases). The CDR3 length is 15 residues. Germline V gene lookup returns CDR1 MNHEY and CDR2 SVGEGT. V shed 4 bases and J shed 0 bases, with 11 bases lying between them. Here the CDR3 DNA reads TGTGCCAGCAGTTCCATAGCGAGGAGCACAGATACGCAGTATTTT. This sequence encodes CASSSIARSTDTQYF.

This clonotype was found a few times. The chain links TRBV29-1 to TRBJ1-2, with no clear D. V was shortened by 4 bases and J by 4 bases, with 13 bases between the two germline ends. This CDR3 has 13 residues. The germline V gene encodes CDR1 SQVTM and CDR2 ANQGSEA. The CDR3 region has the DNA TGCAGCGTTGCCACCCGGGCGGCCTATGGCTACACCTTC. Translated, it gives CSVATRAAYGYTF.

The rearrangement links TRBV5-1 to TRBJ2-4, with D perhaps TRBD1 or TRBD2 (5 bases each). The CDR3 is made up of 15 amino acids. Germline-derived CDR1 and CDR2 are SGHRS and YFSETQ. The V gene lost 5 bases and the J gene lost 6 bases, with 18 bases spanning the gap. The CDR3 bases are TGCGCCAGCAGTCCGAGGGGCGTCTTGAGAAACATTCAGTACTTC. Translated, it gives CASSPRGVLRNIQYF.

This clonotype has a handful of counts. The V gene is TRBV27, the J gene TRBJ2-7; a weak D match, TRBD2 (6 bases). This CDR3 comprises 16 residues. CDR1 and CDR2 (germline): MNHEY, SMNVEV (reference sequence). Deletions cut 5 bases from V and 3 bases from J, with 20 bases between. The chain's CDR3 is CASSPGTGVGGYEQYF. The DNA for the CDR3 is TGTGCCAGCAGTCCCGGGACTGGGGTGGGGGGCTACGAGCAGTACTTC.

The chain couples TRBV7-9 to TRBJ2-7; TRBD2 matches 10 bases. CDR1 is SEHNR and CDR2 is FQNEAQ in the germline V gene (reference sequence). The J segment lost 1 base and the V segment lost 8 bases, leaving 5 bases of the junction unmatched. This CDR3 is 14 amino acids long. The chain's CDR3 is CASCVSGGSYEQYF. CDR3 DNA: TGTGCCAGCTGCGTTAGCGGGGGGTCCTACGAGCAGTACTTC.

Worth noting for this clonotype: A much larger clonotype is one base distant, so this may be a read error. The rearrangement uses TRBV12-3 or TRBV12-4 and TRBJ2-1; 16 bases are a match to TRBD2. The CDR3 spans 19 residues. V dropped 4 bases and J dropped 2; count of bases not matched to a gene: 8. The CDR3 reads CASSSPGLAGGSPYNEQFF. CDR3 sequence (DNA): TGTGCCAGCAGTTCCCCGGGACTAGCGGGAGGGAGCCCCTACAATGAGCAGTTCTTC.

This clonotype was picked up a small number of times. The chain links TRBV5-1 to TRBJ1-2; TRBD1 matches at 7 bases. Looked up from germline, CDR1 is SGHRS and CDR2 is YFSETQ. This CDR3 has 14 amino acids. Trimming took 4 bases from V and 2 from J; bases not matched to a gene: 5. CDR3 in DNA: TGCGCCAGCAGCCCCGGGACAGTCAACTATGGCTACACCTTC. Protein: CASSPGTVNYGYTF.

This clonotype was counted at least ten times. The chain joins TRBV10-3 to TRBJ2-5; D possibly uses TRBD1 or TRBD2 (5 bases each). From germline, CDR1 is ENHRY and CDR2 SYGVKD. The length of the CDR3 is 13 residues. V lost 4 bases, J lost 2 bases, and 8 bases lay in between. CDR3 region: CAISGGAQETQYF. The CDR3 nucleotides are TGTGCCATCAGTGGAGGGGCACAAGAGACCCAGTACTTC.